Sequencing of this T cell receptor (beta chain) was carried out in a study of neoadjuvant nivolumab and ipilimumab in lung cancer (dated by TCRdb to 2020 to 2021). Concerning the study at large: Nivolumab was given at 3 mg/kg intravenously on days 1, 15 and 29, and the combination arm added ipilimumab 1 mg/kg on day 1 only. The primary trial endpoint was the major pathologic response (MPR) rate in the intention-to-treat population in each study arm. A total of 40 to 45 patients with operable NSCLC were treated in the trial, with roughly 23 randomized to nivolumab monotherapy and approximately 20 randomized to nivolumab plus ipilimumab. TCR repertoires were compared between pretherapy (baseline) peripheral blood and tumors resected at surgery after neoadjuvant immune checkpoint blockade. Seven patients had matched pretherapy and resected tumor pairs analyzed, with four treated with nivolumab and three with nivolumab plus ipilimumab.

For this clone: Its cognate antigen has yet to be identified. No much larger clone exists at a distance of one base, and base qualities are not known.

Library creation used the immunoSEQ multiplex PCR assay. The study's processing was this. Repertoires were summarized in terms of richness and clonality, and significantly expanded and contracted clones between pre- and post-therapy samples were identified. TCRdb limited this immuneACCESS table to in-frame rearrangements with V and J called. A share of clones is missing; checked studies link under half to unresolved V genes, and the rest is unexplained. V, J and clone size are taken as reported in that table, and D and trimming were inferred from the DNA itself. This sample gives 10,000 or so clones in total; around 77% of them show up just once. The top ten hold roughly 8% of the sample. The germline V gene (reference sequence) yields LNHDA for CDR1 and SQIVND for CDR2. The CDR3, from cysteine to phenylalanine, totals 13 residues. Only the CDR3 portion is preserved as DNA: 39 bases, with reading frame beginning at the first base. Ends trimmed: V by 1 base, J by 8 bases; bases unmatched to a gene: 2.

General conclusions and limits of the study: TCR richness and clonality were greater in resected tumors than in tumor-adjacent uninvolved lung, and increases were seen in more dual-therapy-treated tumors. From pretherapy to surgery, tumor T-cell richness and clonality increased in three of three dual-therapy tumors but in only two of four nivolumab-treated tumors. A positive correlation was observed between pretherapy blood TCR richness and richness in tumors resected after neoadjuvant therapy (Spearman R of about 0.82). No significant correlation was found between TCR clonality and pathologic tumor regression, and only a single major-pathologic-response sample was available for the analysis of TCR clonality versus pathologic tumor regression. A small number of samples underwent TCR sequencing.

The sample's time point, from its label and the paper: at surgical resection after neoadjuvant nivolumab +/- ipilimumab. The samples were obtained from NEOSTAR, a phase 2 randomized trial that tested neoadjuvant nivolumab or nivolumab plus ipilimumab, followed by surgery, in operable NSCLC. This receptor was taken from an adult with non-small cell lung cancer. Some clones in this sample may be carry-over from other donors' samples. The chain is made from TRBV19 and TRBJ2-4; TRBD2 fits 7 bases in the junction. The sequencing here drew on tumor tissue, taken after neoadjuvant nivolumab, alone or with ipilimumab, at or shortly before surgery. The DNA sequence is given as TGTGCCAGTAGTATAGTCCGGGGGGACATTCAGTACTTC. Protein translation: CASSIVRGDIQYF.